The TCR beta chain described here comes from a study of human T cells and chemical hapten exposure. Study background: Slight volume differences across pooled libraries mainly accounted for varying per-sample TCR yields.

Study observations and caveats: TCRs at a frequency above 1 in 1000 stayed unchanged with DPC sensitization.

V was cut by 0 bases and J by 8 bases, with 11 bases left in between. The CDR3 length is 13 residues. CDR1 SGDLS and CDR2 YYNGEE come from the germline V gene. Indicated time point: patch test 3, about 24 weeks after DPC sensitization. Treatment here: therapeutic diphenylcyclopropenone sensitization with weekly scalp DPC. A note on this clonotype: Its antigen is unidentified.

In the original analysis: Counts of TCRs in each sample centred on a median of approximately 100,000 and extended from approximately 21,000 to 630,000. TCRdb re-derived calls from the RACE reads in MiXCR, one entry per CDR3 protein. Clone size and V and J calls follow TCRdb, not the original study. The sample lists 150,000 to 200,000 distinct CDR3 sequences, 25% to 35% occurring once. Specimen: whole blood, collected in connection with sensitization to the hapten diphenylcyclopropenone (DPC). The receptor was isolated from a woman between 18 and 29 years old with alopecia areata. Some clones in this sample may be carry-over from other donors' samples. This chain links TRBV9 with TRBJ1-1; D gene unclear. Written as DNA, the CDR3 is TGTGCCAGCAGCGTAGTGCCCCCGGGCGAAGCTTTCTTT. Translating gives CASSVVPPGEAFF.